Listed below are T cell receptor beta chains from one sample, sequenced in a study of blood T cell repertoires in COVID-19. Some clones are missing from TCRdb's copy, which holds only in-frame ones; the method was immunoSEQ multiplex PCR. The profile covers some 150,000 clones, with about 88% appearing a single time and approximately 2.5% taken by the ten largest. The sequenced sample consisted of peripheral blood. The source of these receptors is a human donor with acute or convalescent COVID-19. The donor label of this sample is uncertain. Both conserved end residues are part of each CDR3. The order of the fields is V gene, D gene, clone size, J gene, CDR3 length, CDR3 DNA, CDR3 protein. A D gene is named only where the DNA matches it firmly. A row's size may be missing; if present it is once, few, many or a size class.

V gene: TRBV28; D gene: -; clone size: once; J gene: TRBJ1-2; CDR3 length: 15; CDR3 DNA: TGTGCCAGCAGTAACAACAGCCCTTCTTACTATGGCTACACCTTC; CDR3 protein: CASSNNSPSYYGYTF
V gene: TRBV9; D gene: -; clone size: few; J gene: TRBJ2-7; CDR3 length: 12; CDR3 DNA: TGTGCCAGCAGCATAAGTCCTACGGAGCAGTACTTC; CDR3 protein: CASSISPTEQYF
V gene: TRBV7-2; D gene: -; clone size: -; J gene: TRBJ1-2; CDR3 length: 15; CDR3 DNA: TGTGCCAGCAGCTTAGAATCGTCAGCTAACTATGGCTACACCTTC; CDR3 protein: CASSLESSANYGYTF
V gene: TRBV9; D gene: -; clone size: -; J gene: TRBJ2-1; CDR3 length: 14; CDR3 DNA: TGTGCCAGTGAACGGGCGGGCCGGTCGCATGAGCAGTTCTTC; CDR3 protein: CASERAGRSHEQFF
V gene: TRBV24-1; D gene: TRBD2; clone size: -; J gene: TRBJ2-1; CDR3 length: 16; CDR3 DNA: TGTGCCACCAGTAGTACGGGCGGGAGCTCCTACAATGAGCAGTTCTTC; CDR3 protein: CATSSTGGSSYNEQFF
V gene: TRBV3-1/TRBV3-2; D gene: -; clone size: -; J gene: TRBJ1-4; CDR3 length: 14; CDR3 DNA: TGTGCCAGCAGCCAAGCCGGAGGTAATGAAAAACTGTTTTTT; CDR3 protein: CASSQAGGNEKLFF
V gene: TRBV3-1/TRBV3-2; D gene: -; clone size: -; J gene: TRBJ2-7; CDR3 length: 14; CDR3 DNA: TGTGCCAGCAGCCAAGATGGAGCAGCCTACGAGCAGTACTTC; CDR3 protein: CASSQDGAAYEQYF
V gene: TRBV5-8; D gene: -; clone size: -; J gene: TRBJ2-1; CDR3 length: 11; CDR3 DNA: TGTGCCAGCAGCCGACTGTTTGAGCAGTTCTTC; CDR3 protein: CASSRLFEQFF
V gene: TRBV19; D gene: -; clone size: -; J gene: TRBJ1-1; CDR3 length: 14; CDR3 DNA: TGTGCCAGTAGTCCTCGGGGGGACTACACTGAAGCTTTCTTT; CDR3 protein: CASSPRGDYTEAFF
V gene: TRBV5-4; D gene: TRBD2; clone size: -; J gene: TRBJ2-7; CDR3 length: 16; CDR3 DNA: TGTGCCAGCAGCTTGGCCGAGCGGGGGTTTCCTTACGAGCAGTACTTC; CDR3 protein: CASSLAERGFPYEQYF
V gene: TRBV7-6; D gene: -; clone size: -; J gene: TRBJ1-3; CDR3 length: 15; CDR3 DNA: TGTGCCAGCAGCTGGACATCTGACTCTGGAAACACCATATATTTT; CDR3 protein: CASSWTSDSGNTIYF
V gene: TRBV7-9; D gene: -; clone size: -; J gene: TRBJ2-3; CDR3 length: 14; CDR3 DNA: TGTGCCAGCAGCTTTACTAGTCCCACAGATACGCAGTATTTT; CDR3 protein: CASSFTSPTDTQYF
V gene: TRBV5-1; D gene: -; clone size: once; J gene: TRBJ2-1; CDR3 length: 15; CDR3 DNA: TGCGCCAGCAGCTTACAGGGTTCTATGCACAATGAGCAGTTCTTC; CDR3 protein: CASSLQGSMHNEQFF
V gene: TRBV7-3; D gene: TRBD2; clone size: -; J gene: TRBJ2-2; CDR3 length: 15; CDR3 DNA: TGTGCCAGCAGCCCTGTAGCGGGACAAACCGGGGAGCTGTTTTTT; CDR3 protein: CASSPVAGQTGELFF
V gene: TRBV21-1; D gene: -; clone size: -; J gene: TRBJ1-5; CDR3 length: 19; CDR3 DNA: TGTGCCAGCAGCAAAGCTCCAGGGGTCCCCCTATATAGCAATCAGCCCCAGCATTTT; CDR3 protein: CASSKAPGVPLYSNQPQHF
V gene: TRBV6-1; D gene: -; clone size: -; J gene: TRBJ1-5; CDR3 length: 14; CDR3 DNA: TGTGCCAGCAGTGAAGCTGGAGGGGACCAGCCCCAGCATTTT; CDR3 protein: CASSEAGGDQPQHF
V gene: TRBV19; D gene: -; clone size: -; J gene: TRBJ1-4; CDR3 length: 15; CDR3 DNA: TGTGCCAGTAGTCCAGGACAGCGGACTAATGAAAAACTGTTTTTT; CDR3 protein: CASSPGQRTNEKLFF
V gene: TRBV7-2; D gene: -; clone size: -; J gene: TRBJ1-2; CDR3 length: 14; CDR3 DNA: TGTGCCAGCAGCTTAGCGCGGGGGGCGCGGGGCTACACCTTC; CDR3 protein: CASSLARGARGYTF
V gene: TRBV7-6; D gene: -; clone size: -; J gene: TRBJ1-6; CDR3 length: 15; CDR3 DNA: TGTGCCAGCAGCTTACGGCAGGGATATAATTCACCCCTCCACTTT; CDR3 protein: CASSLRQGYNSPLHF
V gene: TRBV24-1; D gene: TRBD2; clone size: -; J gene: TRBJ2-1; CDR3 length: 14; CDR3 DNA: TGTGCCACCAGTCTCGCGGGAGCAAACAATGAGCAGTTCTTC; CDR3 protein: CATSLAGANNEQFF
V gene: TRBV6-6; D gene: TRBD1; clone size: -; J gene: TRBJ1-4; CDR3 length: 16; CDR3 DNA: TGTGCCAGCAGTTACAGGACAGGGGTTGCTAATGAAAAACTGTTTTTT; CDR3 protein: CASSYRTGVANEKLFF